The sequence of this TCR beta chain was determined in a study of T cell responses to AZD1222 COVID-19 vaccine (dated by TCRdb to the early 2020s). Some background on the complete study: A total of approximately 240 trial participants underwent TCR sequencing, of whom some 210 received two doses of AZD1222 and about 26 received two doses of the MenACWY control vaccine. Trial participants were enrolled into age subgroups of 18-55, 56-69 and 70-plus years, which contained 148, 28 and 57 TCR-sequenced participants, respectively. General findings and caveats noted by the study authors: Participants were mostly white British, with more females than males. The authors suggested clonal diversity may have been underestimated. In the small 56-69-year group, the increase in depth fell short of significance, most likely because of low power. Reportedly, almost half of the unique spike-specific TCRs recognized epitopes lying outside the regions that are mutated in the B.1.351 and B.1.1.7 variants. Vaccine-associated CD4 TCRs spanned the whole spike protein, with dominant responses in regions 160-218 and 743-854. Because no samples from the day 14 peak response were available, repertoires could be characterized only after the peak T cell response. A significant rise in spike-specific TCR breadth and depth was observed after two AZD1222 doses relative to day 0 and relative to MenACWY recipients. Conclusions about previously exposed vaccinees were limited because only six AZD1222 recipients were SARS-CoV-2 seropositive at baseline.

Via the germline V gene, CDR1 is SGHNT and CDR2 YENEEA. V is pared back by 7 bases and J by 4 bases, with 22 bases lying between the germline termini. The CDR3 runs 16 residues from the cysteine to the phenylalanine. This entry keeps only the CDR3 DNA: 48 bases, framed from base 1. As concerns this clone: Its antigen remains unidentified. Base-call qualities are not available, and no considerably larger clone is one nucleotide away.

The time point label, read with the paper, signifies: baseline before first vaccination. The treatment or condition label, read with the paper, signifies: meningococcal conjugate vaccine given as trial control. Vaccinee samples came from UK trials COV001 and COV002, including a single-blind randomized controlled phase 2/3 trial of AZD1222 (ChAdOx1 nCoV-19) in healthy adults. For TCRbeta chain sequencing, PBMC samples from trial participants were taken at day 0 and at day 28 after the second dose. The CDR3 regions of human TCRbeta chains were subjected to immunosequencing. In the authors' own workflow: TCRs in the repertoires were compared against a reference library of SARS-CoV-2-specific TCRs that had been generated with the MIRA antigen-specificity platform. Breadth meant the fraction of unique TCRs that were SARS-CoV-2-associated, whereas depth meant the fraction of total T cells that were SARS-CoV-2-associated. Using the MIRA data, every spike-specific TCR was mapped to the spike region that the TCR reacted to and assigned to either a CD4 or a CD8 class. Log10-transformed breadth and depth values were compared by one-way ANOVA with Sidak's multiple comparisons tests. This immuneACCESS table, as held by TCRdb, lists in-frame sequences with V and J called but not all clones. Of the missing ones, under half trace to an unresolved V gene in checked studies; the others have no known cause. V and J calls and clone size come straight from that table; D and trimming were deduced from the DNA. A total of 95,000 to 150,000 clones appear in this sample, 90% of them only once. The ten top clones hold about 4.1% of the sample.

The rearranged chain carries TRBV11-3 and TRBJ1-1; the D gene identity is not certain. This TCR derives from an adult in good health. The material was peripheral blood, obtained on day 0 of MenACWY control vaccination. The CDR3 sequence is CASTQRPCGPLTEAFF. The nucleotides are TGTGCCAGCACCCAGCGGCCCTGCGGGCCACTCACTGAAGCTTTCTTT.